Below, one T cell receptor beta chain is given with its context. Antigen specificity is unknown. RNA transcripts were the template for amplifying TCR beta CDR3 regions. The TCR CDR3 was amplified in a first-round RT-PCR using the HTBI primer set. TCRdb used MiXCR to reprocess the multiplex PCR reads, holding one entry per CDR3 protein. The sample contains around 660,000 distinct CDR3 sequences, over 40% of which appear only once. The sample is drawn from a study of T cells in Graves' hyperthyroidism and ophthalmopathy. Whole-study findings and limits: Most thyroid-expanded clonotypes above 0.001 were also found in blood. The model foresaw ophthalmopathy a median roughly 6 months prior to onset. A model using 13 V-J features told ophthalmopathy apart from stable hyperthyroidism.

The CDR3 runs to 14 residues. Per germline, CDR1 SGDLS and CDR2 YYNGEE. Trimming cost V 4 bases and J 10 bases; bases outside gene matches: 12. Orbital computed tomography, thyroid ultrasound, serum thyroxine and TRAb, and clinical symptoms together informed the diagnoses. The rearrangement links TRBV9 to TRBJ1-1; 8 bases line up with TRBD1. Sequencing was performed on peripheral blood or thyroid tissue (not recorded which). This TCR derives from an adult man with Graves' disease, either hyperthyroidism or ophthalmopathy (not recorded which). The CDR3 region has the DNA TGTGCCAGCAGCCCCGGACAGGGTTTACGATCAGCTTTCTTT. Translating it yields CASSPGQGLRSAFF.